This entry features one TCR beta chain sequence. The antigen remains unidentified. These data are taken from a study of identical twins' blood T cells. Whole-study findings and limits: Shared environment remains a possible cause of twin similarity.

TCRdb reprocessed the 5' RACE reads via MiXCR and lists one record per CDR3 protein. In the table there are around 380,000 distinct CDR3 sequences, over 25% of which are singletons. Germline V gene lookup returns CDR1 MNHEY and CDR2 SMNVEV (reference sequence). This CDR3 region has 15 residues. The V end was cut by 3 bases, the J end by 7 bases, with 15 bases between. The chain carries TRBV27 and TRBJ2-2; tentative D call: TRBD1 (6 bases). The material sequenced was PBMCs. This sequence originates from a woman aged 18 to 55 in good health. The CDR3 protein is CASSFGRGEDGELFF. CDR3 DNA sequence: TGTGCCAGCAGTTTCGGCAGGGGAGAAGACGGGGAGCTGTTTTTT.